This T cell receptor (beta chain) was documented in a study of T cells generated in artificial thymic organoids (dated by TCRdb to 2016 to 2017). General notes on the study: The TCR alpha and beta CDR3 repertoires of CD8 single positive T cells derived from in vitro artificial thymic organoids were compared with those of thymic and peripheral blood naive CD8 T cells. Displayed repertoire sequencing data were described as representative of three independent experiments. The investigation overall reported the following: Organoid-derived T cells showed no skewing in Valpha or Vbeta usage, which argues against dominance of unconventional lineages or clonal expansions. CD8 single positive T cells derived from organoids showed physiological TCR clonotype diversity comparable to the diversity seen in thymic and blood naive CD8 T cells.

TCRalpha and TCRbeta libraries were amplified separately by semi-nested PCR with Advantage 2 and reverse primers in the TRAC or TRBC constant regions. Between 3.5 and 500 ng of total RNA was used as input for first-strand cDNA synthesis. TCR cDNA libraries were made by 5'-RACE with the SMARTer PCR cDNA Synthesis kit, using a poly-dT primer for first-strand synthesis. Sample-specific 5-nucleotide barcodes were carried by the semi-nested constant-region reverse primers, and the resulting products were cleaned using the Zymo DNA Clean and Concentrator-5 kit. Up to ten barcoded samples were pooled, ligated to Illumina adaptors and sequenced as 2 x 150 bp paired-end reads on an Illumina MiSeq. Per the source publication's procedure: After demultiplexing, reads were aligned with BLAT to a custom library containing all human TRAV, TRAJ, TRBV, TRBD and TRBJ combinations from IMGT. The best BLAT hits were picked using pslCDnaFilter (-maxAligns=1, -ignoreIntrons), and custom Perl scripts were used to calculate clonotype frequencies. The public reads were quality trimmed at Q25 with fastp and then assembled into clones with MiXCR by TCRdb, keeping productive beta chains. Entries are consolidated by CDR3 protein sequence, retaining the most common genes and DNA. TCRdb's processing, not the study's, gives the V and J calls here. The sample contains 8,200 or so distinct CDR3 sequences, under 30% of them found a single time. In total, the top ten clones hold under 3.5% of the sample.

Inclusive of the bounding cysteine and phenylalanine, the CDR3 is 14 residues long. The sequence is cut down to CDR3 DNA, 42 bases in frame from base 1. Looking up the germline V gene yields CDR1 SGHRS and CDR2 YFSETQ. V and J lose 2 bases and 8 bases, and a span of 11 bases separates them. On this clonotype itself: Its antigen has not been determined. A much larger clonotype is one base distant, so this may be a read error.

To build the artificial thymic organoids, human HSPCs were aggregated with MS5 murine stromal cells that had been transduced with human DLL1, and the aggregates were cultured at an air-liquid interface. FACS-purified CD34+CD3- hematopoietic stem and progenitor cells depleted of residual T cells were used to seed the organoids. Serum-free RB27 medium, consisting of RPMI 1640 supplemented with B27, FLT3L, IL-7 and ascorbic acid, was used for organoid culture. Prior to RNA extraction, CD3+TCRalphabeta+CD8 single positive T cells from organoids and thymus were isolated by FACS sorting. For each sample, total RNA was purified from approximately 40,000 to 200,000 sorted cells using the RNeasy Micro kit, and RNA quality was assessed on an Agilent RNA 6000 Nano chip.

What was sequenced was naive CD8+ T cells grown in artificial thymic organoids from cord blood stem and progenitor cells. The sample's cell subset or site label, in plain terms: CD3+TCRalphabeta+CD8SP T cells; for blood, CD45RO-CCR7+ naive CD8+ T cells. The rearranged segments are TRBV5-1 and TRBJ2-6, with the D gene uncertain. The receptor's source is a human donor who gave cord blood stem cells for thymic organoid culture, a cardiac surgery patient who gave postnatal thymus, or a blood donor (not recorded which). The CDR3 loop reads CASSLISRPNVLTF. The DNA sequence is as follows: TGCGCCAGCAGCTTAATCTCGCGCCCCAACGTCCTGACTTTC.